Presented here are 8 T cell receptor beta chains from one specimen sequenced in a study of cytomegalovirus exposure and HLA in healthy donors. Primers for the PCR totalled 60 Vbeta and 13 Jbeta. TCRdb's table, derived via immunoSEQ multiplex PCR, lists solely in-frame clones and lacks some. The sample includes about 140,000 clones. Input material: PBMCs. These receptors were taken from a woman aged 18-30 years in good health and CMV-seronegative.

CDR3 nucleotides: TGTGCCAGTAGTATGGGCGGGAGGGGAGATACGCAGTATTTT. As protein: CASSMGGRGDTQYF. The chain has TRBV19 and TRBJ2-3, with 9 bases fitting TRBD2. This CDR3 is 14 amino acids long. Looked up from germline, CDR1 is LNHDA and CDR2 is SQIVND (reference sequence). Losses at the gene ends were 3 bases for V and 5 bases for J; bases not matched to a gene: 3. The entire variable domain, with the rest obtained from reference TRBV19 and TRBJ2-3, is as follows: DGGITQSPKYLFRKEGQNVTLSCEQNLNHDAMYWYRQDPGQGLRLIYYSQIVNDFQKGDIAEGYSVSREKKESFPLTVTSAQKNPTAFYLCASSMGGRGDTQYFGPGTRLTVL.

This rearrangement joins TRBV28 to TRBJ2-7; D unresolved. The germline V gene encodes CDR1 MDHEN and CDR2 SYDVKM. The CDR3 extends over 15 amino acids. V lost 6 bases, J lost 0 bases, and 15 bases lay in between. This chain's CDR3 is CASRGTSGASYEQYF. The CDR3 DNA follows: TGTGCCAGCAGGGGCACATCAGGTGCCTCCTACGAGCAGTACTTC.

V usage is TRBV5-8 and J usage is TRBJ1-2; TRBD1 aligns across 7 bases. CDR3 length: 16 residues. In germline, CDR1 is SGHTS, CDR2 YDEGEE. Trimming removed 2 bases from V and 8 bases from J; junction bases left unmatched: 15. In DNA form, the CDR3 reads TGTGCCAGCAGCTTCGCCCGACGAACAGGGGATAGGGGCTACACCTTC. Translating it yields CASSFARRTGDRGYTF. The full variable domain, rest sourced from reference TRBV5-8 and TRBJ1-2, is EAGVTQSPTHLIKTRGQQATLRCSPISGHTSVYWYQQALGLGLQFLLWYDEGEERNRGNFPPRFSGRQFPNYSSELNVNALELEDSALYLCASSFARRTGDRGYTFGSGTRLTVV.

The CDR3 loop reads CASSLAGGRAKNIQYF. For the CDR3, the DNA is TGTGCCAGCAGCTTAGCTGGCGGGAGGGCCAAAAACATTCAGTACTTC. This sequence joins TRBV7-2 and TRBJ2-4; 8 bases align to TRBD2. V was clipped by 0 bases and J by 1 base; unmatched bases: 2. CDR3 length: 16 amino acids. CDR1 is SGHTA, CDR2 FQGNSA, per germline.

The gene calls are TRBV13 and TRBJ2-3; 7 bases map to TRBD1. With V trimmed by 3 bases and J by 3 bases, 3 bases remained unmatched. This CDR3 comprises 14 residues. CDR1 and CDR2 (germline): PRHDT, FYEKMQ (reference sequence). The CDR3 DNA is TGTGCCAGCAGCTTCCAGGGGGTGACAGATACGCAGTATTTT. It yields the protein CASSFQGVTDTQYF.

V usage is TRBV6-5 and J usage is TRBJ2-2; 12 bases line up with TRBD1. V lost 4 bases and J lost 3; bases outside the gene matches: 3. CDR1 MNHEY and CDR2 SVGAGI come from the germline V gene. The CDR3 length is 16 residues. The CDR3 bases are TGTGCCAGCAGTTTGGGACAGGGGGCGCACACCGGGGAGCTGTTTTTT. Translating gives CASSLGQGAHTGELFF.

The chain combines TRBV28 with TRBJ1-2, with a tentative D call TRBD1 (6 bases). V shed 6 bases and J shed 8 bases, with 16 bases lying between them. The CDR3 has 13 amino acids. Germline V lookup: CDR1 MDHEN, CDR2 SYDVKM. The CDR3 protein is CASRVGGSGGYTF. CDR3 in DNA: TGTGCCAGCAGGGTAGGGGGATCGGGGGGCTACACCTTC.

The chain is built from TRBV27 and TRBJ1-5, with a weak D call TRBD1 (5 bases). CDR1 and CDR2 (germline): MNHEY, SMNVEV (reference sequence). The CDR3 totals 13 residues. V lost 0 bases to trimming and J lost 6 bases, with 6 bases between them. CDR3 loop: CASSLSGGQPQHF. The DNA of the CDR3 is TGTGCCAGCAGTTTATCGGGGGGTCAGCCCCAGCATTTT.